This TCR beta chain stems from a study of blood T cell repertoires in COVID-19. For the study at large: The origin of the acute and convalescent COVID-19 samples was the United States, Italy and Spain.

Per the original data handling: For nucleated cells, counts were estimated from reference gene primer amplification. Here immunoSEQ multiplex PCR was the method, and the copy in TCRdb shows in-frame clones only, minus some. That table furnishes V, J and clone size, whereas the DNA furnished D and trimming. Of more than 200,000 clones in the sample, approximately 80% were seen once. V gave up 6 bases and J gave up 1 base; unmatched junction bases: 5. This CDR3 is built from 15 residues. Germline lookup yields CDR1 MRHNA and CDR2 SNTAGT. This clonotype originated in a woman older than 75 with COVID-19, enrolled during active disease. The genes are TRBV6-4 and TRBJ1-5; 8 nucleotides match TRBD1. Material for sequencing was peripheral blood. The CDR3 here is CASREQGGSNQPQHF. The CDR3 DNA reads TGTGCCAGCAGAGAACAGGGGGGGAGCAATCAGCCCCAGCATTTT.